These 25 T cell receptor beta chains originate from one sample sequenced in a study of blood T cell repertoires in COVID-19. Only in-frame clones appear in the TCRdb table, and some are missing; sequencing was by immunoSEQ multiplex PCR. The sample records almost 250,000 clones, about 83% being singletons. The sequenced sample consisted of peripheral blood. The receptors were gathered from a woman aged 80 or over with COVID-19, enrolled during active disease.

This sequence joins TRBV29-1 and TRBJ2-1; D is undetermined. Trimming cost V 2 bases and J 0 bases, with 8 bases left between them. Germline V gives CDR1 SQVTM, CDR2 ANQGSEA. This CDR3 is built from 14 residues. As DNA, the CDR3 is TGCAGCGTTGAAACGGGTAGCTCCTACAATGAGCAGTTCTTC. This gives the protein CSVETGSSYNEQFF.

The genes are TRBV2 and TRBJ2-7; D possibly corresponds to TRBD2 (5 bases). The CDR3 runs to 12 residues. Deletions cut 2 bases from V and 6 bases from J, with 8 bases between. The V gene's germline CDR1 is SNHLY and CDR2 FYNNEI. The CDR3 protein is CASSEFGVEQYV. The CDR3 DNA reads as TGTGCCAGCAGTGAATTCGGGGTCGAGCAGTACGTC.

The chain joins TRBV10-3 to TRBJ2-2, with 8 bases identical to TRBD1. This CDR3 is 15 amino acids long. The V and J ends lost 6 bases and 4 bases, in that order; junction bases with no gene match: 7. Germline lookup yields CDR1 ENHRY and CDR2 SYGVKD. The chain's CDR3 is CAIRTTGEGTGELFF. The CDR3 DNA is TGTGCCATCAGGACGACAGGGGAAGGCACCGGGGAGCTGTTTTTT.

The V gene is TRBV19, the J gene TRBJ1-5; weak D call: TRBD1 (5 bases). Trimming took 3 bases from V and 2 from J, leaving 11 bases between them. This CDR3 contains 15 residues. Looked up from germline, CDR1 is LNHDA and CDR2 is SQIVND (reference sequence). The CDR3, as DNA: TGTGCCAGTAGTATGACAGTCAGAGGCAATCAGCCCCAGCATTTT. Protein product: CASSMTVRGNQPQHF.

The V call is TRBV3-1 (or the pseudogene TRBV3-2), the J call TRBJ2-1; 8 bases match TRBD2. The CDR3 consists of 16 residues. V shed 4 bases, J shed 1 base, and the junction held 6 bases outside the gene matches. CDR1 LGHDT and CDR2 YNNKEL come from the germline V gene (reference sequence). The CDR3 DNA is TGTGCCAGCAGCCGGACCGGGGGGGCTTCCTACAATGAGCAGTTCTTC. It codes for CASSRTGGASYNEQFF.

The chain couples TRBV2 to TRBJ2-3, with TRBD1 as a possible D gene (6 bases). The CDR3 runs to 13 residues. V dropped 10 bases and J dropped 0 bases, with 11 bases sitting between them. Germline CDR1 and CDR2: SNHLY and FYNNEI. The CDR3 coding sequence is TGTGCCACCTCCGGACAGAGCACAGATACGCAGTATTTT. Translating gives CATSGQSTDTQYF.

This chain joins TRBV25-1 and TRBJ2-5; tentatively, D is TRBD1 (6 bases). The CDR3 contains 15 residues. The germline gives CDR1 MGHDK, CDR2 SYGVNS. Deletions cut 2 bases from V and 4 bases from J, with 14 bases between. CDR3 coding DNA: TGTGCCAGCAGTGAAGGGCGGAAAGGGGGAGAGACCCAGTACTTC. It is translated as CASSEGRKGGETQYF.

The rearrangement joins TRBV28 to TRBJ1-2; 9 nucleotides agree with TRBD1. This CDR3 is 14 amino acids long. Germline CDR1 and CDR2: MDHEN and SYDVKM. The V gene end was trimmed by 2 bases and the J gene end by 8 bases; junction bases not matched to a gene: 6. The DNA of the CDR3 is TGTGCCAGCAGTTTAGCGAGGACAGGGGAAGGCTACACCTTC. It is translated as CASSLARTGEGYTF.

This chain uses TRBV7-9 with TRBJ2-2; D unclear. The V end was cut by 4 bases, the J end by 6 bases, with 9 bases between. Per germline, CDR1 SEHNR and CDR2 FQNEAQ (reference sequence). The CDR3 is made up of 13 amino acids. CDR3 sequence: CASSSPFPGELFF. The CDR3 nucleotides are TGTGCCAGCAGCTCCCCTTTCCCCGGGGAGCTGTTTTTT.

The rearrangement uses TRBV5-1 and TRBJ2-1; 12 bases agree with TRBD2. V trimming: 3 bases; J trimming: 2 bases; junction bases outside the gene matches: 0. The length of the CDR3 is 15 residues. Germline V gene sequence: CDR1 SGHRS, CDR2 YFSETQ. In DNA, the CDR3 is TGCGCCAGCAGCTCTAGCGGGGGGGCCTACAATGAGCAGTTCTTC. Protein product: CASSSSGGAYNEQFF.

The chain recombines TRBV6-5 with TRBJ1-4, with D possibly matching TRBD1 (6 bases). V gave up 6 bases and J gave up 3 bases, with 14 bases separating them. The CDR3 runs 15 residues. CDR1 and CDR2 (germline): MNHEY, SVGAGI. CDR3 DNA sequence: TGTGCCAGCAGAGCCGCCGGACAGCCTAATGAAAAACTGTTTTTT. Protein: CASRAAGQPNEKLFF.

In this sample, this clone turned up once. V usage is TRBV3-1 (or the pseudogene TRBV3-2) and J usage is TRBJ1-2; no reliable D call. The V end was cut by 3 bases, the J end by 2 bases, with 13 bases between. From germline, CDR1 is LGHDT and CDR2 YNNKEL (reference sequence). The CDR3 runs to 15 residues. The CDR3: CASSHLIESNYGYTF. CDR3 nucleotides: TGTGCCAGCAGCCACCTTATAGAATCCAACTATGGCTACACCTTC.

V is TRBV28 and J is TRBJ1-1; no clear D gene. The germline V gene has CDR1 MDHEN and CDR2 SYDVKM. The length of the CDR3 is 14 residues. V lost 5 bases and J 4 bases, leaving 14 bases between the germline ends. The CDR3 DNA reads TGTGCCAGCAGTATTAAGGACGGGGTCACTGAAGCTTTCTTT. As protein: CASSIKDGVTEAFF.

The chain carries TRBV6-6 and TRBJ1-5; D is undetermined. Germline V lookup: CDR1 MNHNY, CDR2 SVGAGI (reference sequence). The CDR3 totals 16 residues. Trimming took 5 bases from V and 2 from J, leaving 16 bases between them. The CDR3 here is CASSPNGDERNQPQHF. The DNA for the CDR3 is TGTGCCAGCAGTCCTAACGGGGATGAACGCAATCAGCCCCAGCATTTT.

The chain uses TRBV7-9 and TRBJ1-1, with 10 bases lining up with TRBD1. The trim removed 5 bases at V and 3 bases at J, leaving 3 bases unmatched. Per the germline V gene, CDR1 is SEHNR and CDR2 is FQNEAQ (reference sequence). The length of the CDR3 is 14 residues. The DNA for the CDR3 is TGTGCCAGCAGCCCGGGACAGGGGCACACTGAAGCTTTCTTT. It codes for CASSPGQGHTEAFF.

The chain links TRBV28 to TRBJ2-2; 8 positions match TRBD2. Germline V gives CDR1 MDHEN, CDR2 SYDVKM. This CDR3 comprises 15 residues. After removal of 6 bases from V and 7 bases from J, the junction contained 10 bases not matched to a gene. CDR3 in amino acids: CASRNSGGAYGELFF. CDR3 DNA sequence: TGTGCCAGCAGAAACTCCGGGGGGGCTTACGGGGAGCTGTTTTTT.

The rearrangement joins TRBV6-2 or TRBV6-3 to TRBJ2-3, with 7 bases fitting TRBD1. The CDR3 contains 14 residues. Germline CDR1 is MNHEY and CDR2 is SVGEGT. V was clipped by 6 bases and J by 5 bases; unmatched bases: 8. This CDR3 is CASSRQGQGDTQYF. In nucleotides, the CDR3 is TGTGCCAGCAGCCGACAGGGCCAGGGAGATACGCAGTATTTT.

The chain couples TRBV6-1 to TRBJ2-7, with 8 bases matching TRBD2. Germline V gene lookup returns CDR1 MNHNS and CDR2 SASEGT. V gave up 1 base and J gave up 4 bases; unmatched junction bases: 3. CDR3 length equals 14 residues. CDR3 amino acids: CASSEGGGIYEQYV. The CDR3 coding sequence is TGTGCCAGCAGTGAAGGCGGGGGGATATACGAGCAGTACGTC.

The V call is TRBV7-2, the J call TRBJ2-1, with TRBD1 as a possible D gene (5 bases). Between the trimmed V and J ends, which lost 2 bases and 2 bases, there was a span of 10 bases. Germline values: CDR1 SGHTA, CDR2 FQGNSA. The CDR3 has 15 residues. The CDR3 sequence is CASSLTGQTYNEQFF. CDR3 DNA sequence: TGTGCCAGCAGCTTAACCGGACAAACCTACAATGAGCAGTTCTTC.

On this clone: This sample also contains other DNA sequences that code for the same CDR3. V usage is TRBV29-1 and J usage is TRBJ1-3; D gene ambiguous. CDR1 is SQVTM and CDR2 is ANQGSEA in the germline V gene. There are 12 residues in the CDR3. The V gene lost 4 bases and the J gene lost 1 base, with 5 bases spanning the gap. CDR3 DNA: TGCAGCGTTGGGGCGTCTGGAAACACCATATATTTT. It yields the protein CSVGASGNTIYF.

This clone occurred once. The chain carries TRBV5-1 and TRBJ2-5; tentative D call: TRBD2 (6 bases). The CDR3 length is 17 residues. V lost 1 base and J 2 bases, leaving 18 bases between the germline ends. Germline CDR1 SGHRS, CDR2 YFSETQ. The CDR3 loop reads CASSLRGSAGIQETQYF. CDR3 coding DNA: TGCGCCAGCAGCTTGCGGGGGTCCGCGGGCATACAAGAGACCCAGTACTTC.

CDR3 sequence: CASSQDIRGTNEKLFF. The CDR3, as DNA: TGCGCCAGCAGCCAAGATATCAGGGGCACTAATGAAAAACTGTTTTTT. The chain joins TRBV4-1 to TRBJ1-4, with D possibly being TRBD1 (6 bases). CDR3 length equals 16 residues. CDR1 is MGHRA and CDR2 is YSYEKL in the germline V gene. With 0 bases removed from V and 2 bases from J, the gap between germline ends came to 10 bases.

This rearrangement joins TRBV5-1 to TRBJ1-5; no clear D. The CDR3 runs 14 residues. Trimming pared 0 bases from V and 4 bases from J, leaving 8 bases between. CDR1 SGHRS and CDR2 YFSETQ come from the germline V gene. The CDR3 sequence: CASSLGALNQPQHF. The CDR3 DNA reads TGCGCCAGCAGCTTGGGGGCCCTAAATCAGCCCCAGCATTTT.

The chain's CDR3 is CASSPNTGGQETQYF. In DNA form, the CDR3 reads TGTGCCAGCAGCCCCAACACAGGGGGACAAGAGACCCAGTACTTC. The chain employs TRBV5-4 and TRBJ2-5, with TRBD1 identical over 8 bases. The CDR3 is 15 amino acids. Trimming removed 4 bases from V and 2 bases from J; junction bases left unmatched: 7. Germline V gene lookup returns CDR1 SGHNT and CDR2 YYREEE (reference sequence).

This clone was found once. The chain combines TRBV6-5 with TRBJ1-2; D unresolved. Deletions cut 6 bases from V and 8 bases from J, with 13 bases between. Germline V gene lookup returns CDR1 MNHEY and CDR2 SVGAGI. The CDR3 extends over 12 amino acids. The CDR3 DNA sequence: TGTGCCAGCAGCTCGGGTTATCGAGGCTACACCTTC. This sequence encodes CASSSGYRGYTF.